This paragraph covers one T cell receptor beta chain sequence. This specimen comes from a study of cytomegalovirus exposure and HLA in healthy donors. V was pared by 0 bases and J by 5 bases, with 8 bases between. The CDR3 sequence is 13 residues long. From germline, CDR1 is SGHNT and CDR2 YYREEE (reference sequence). The PCR used 60 Vbeta and 13 Jbeta primers. Some clones are missing from TCRdb's copy, which holds only in-frame ones; the method was immunoSEQ multiplex PCR. The data contain around 110,000 clones, under 80% of them singletons. J is TRBJ1-2 and V is TRBV5-4; D gene uncertain. Sequencing was carried out using PBMCs. This TCR was recovered from a woman in her forties in good health and CMV-seropositive. The CDR3 nucleotides read TGTGCCAGCAGCTTGGGCGGAGATTATGGCTACACCTTC. Protein product: CASSLGGDYGYTF. The whole variable domain, filled in from reference TRBV5-4 and TRBJ1-2, reads ETGVTQSPTHLIKTRGQQVTLRCSSQSGHNTVSWYQQALGQGPQFIFQYYREEENGRGNFPPRFSGLQFPNYSSELNVNALELDDSALYLCASSLGGDYGYTFGSGTRLTVV.